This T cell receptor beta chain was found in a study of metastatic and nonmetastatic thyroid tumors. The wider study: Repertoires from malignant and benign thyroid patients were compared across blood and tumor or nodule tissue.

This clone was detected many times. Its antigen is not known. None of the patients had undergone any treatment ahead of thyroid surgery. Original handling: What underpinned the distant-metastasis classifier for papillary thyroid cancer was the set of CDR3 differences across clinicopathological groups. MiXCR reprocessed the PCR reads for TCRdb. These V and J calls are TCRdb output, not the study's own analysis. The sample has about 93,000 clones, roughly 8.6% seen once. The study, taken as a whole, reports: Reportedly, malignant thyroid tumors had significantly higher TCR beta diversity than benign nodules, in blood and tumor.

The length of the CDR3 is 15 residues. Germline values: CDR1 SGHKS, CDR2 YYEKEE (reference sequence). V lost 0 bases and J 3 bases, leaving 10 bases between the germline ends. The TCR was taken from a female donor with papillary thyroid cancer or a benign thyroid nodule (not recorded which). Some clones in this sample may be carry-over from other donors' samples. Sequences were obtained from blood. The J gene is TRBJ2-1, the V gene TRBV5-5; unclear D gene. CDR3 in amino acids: CASSLGSGVYNEQFF. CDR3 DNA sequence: TGTGCCAGCAGCTTGGGGTCTGGGGTCTACAATGAGCAGTTCTTC.